This T cell receptor (beta chain) was sequenced for a study of molecular identifiers for immune sequencing clone quantification. Study-wide results and caveats: For effector cells, clones above 20 RNA copies held over 99% of molecules; for naive cells, under 1%.

TCRdb called the PCR reads again in MiXCR, with one record for every CDR3 protein. The data show roughly 320,000 distinct CDR3 sequences, over 20% seen once. CDR1 and CDR2 from the germline V gene are MNHEY and SVGEGT. The CDR3 is 14 residues long. In the sort, naive CD8 T cells were defined as CD8+CD4-CCR7+CD45RA+. On this clonotype: Its antigen is as yet unknown. This may arise from a read error, as a much more abundant clone is one base away.

The receptor was isolated from a human donor in good health. Some libraries in this study had Jurkat cell RNA spiked in. Sequenced material: naive CD8+ T cells from blood, with Jurkat cell RNA spiked in. Subset denoted: FACS-sorted CD8+CD4-CCR7+CD45RA+ naive T cells. The chain employs TRBV6-2 or TRBV6-3 and TRBJ1-5; the D call may be TRBD1 or TRBD2 (5 bases each). The J call could be wrong; TRBJ2-3 is a better fit for the DNA end. The CDR3 loop is CASSNTGGNQPQYF. In DNA, the CDR3 is TGTGCCAGCAGTAATACAGGAGGCAATCAGCCCCAGTATTTT.